This TCR beta chain was recovered during a study of T cells in Graves' hyperthyroidism and ophthalmopathy. Study outcomes and limitations: In the blood, most expanded thyroid clonotypes above 0.001 appeared as well. With a median lead of approximately 6 months before onset, the model predicted ophthalmopathy.

Those patients with uncontrolled infection, other autoimmune disease, pregnancy or lactation were excluded. Note on this clonotype: Its antigen is not known.

CDR3 length: 16 residues. Germline loops: CDR1 SGHRS, CDR2 YFSETQ. The V end lost 0 bases, the J end lost 0 bases, and 12 bases lay between the germline ends. Amplified TCR beta CDR3 regions derived from RNA transcripts. First-round RT-PCR with HTBI primers amplified the TCR CDR3 region. TCRdb itself ran the multiplex PCR reads through MiXCR, one entry per CDR3 protein. Here the sample spans about 680,000 distinct CDR3 sequences, roughly 32% being singletons. The genes are TRBV5-1 and TRBJ1-1; TRBD1 is a possible D gene (6 bases). The sample consisted of blood. This receptor was taken from a woman aged 40-49 years with Graves' hyperthyroidism. In nucleotides, the CDR3 is TGCGCCAGCAGCTTGGGGACAGCAATCATGAACACTGAAGCTTTCTTT. The encoded protein is CASSLGTAIMNTEAFF.